This is a list of T cell receptor beta chains from one sample in a study of CD8+CD57+ T cells in acquired aplastic anemia. MiXCR, applied by TCRdb to the reads, yields one record per CDR3 protein. The sample lists roughly 250,000 distinct CDR3 sequences, 82% seen once, with 40% to 50% in the top ten. Sequenced material: sorted CD4+, CD8+, or CD8+CD57+ T cells (not recorded which) from PBMCs. The receptor source for this set is a human donor with aplastic anemia. CDR3s include the opening cysteine and the closing phenylalanine or tryptophan. The D gene is left open where the match is weak. Clone size is shown for a subset of rows, as once, few, many or a class of expanded clone.

clone_size: once; d_call: .; v_call: TRBV19; j_call: TRBJ1-2; cdr3_aa: CASSIPQGAGGYTF; cdr3_nt: TGTGCCAGTAGTATACCACAGGGCGCGGGTGGCTACACCTTC
clone_size: .; d_call: .; v_call: TRBV15; j_call: TRBJ2-1; cdr3_aa: CATSSWVQGEQFF; cdr3_nt: TGTGCCACCAGCAGTTGGGTTCAAGGCGAGCAGTTCTTC
clone_size: once; d_call: .; v_call: TRBV29-1; j_call: TRBJ1-1; cdr3_aa: CSVESQGVGTEAFF; cdr3_nt: TGCAGCGTTGAAAGTCAGGGAGTGGGCACTGAAGCTTTCTTT
clone_size: once; d_call: .; v_call: TRBV20-1; j_call: TRBJ2-3; cdr3_aa: CSALDRDTDTQYF; cdr3_nt: TGCAGTGCCCTCGATAGGGACACAGATACGCAGTATTTT
clone_size: few; d_call: .; v_call: TRBV7-9; j_call: TRBJ2-3; cdr3_aa: CASSLVVGPDTQYF; cdr3_nt: TGTGCCAGTAGCTTAGTTGTTGGCCCAGATACGCAGTATTTT
clone_size: .; d_call: .; v_call: TRBV7-9; j_call: TRBJ2-7; cdr3_aa: CASSSMRTTDYEQYF; cdr3_nt: TGTGCCAGCAGCTCGATGCGGACTACGGACTACGAGCAGTACTTC
clone_size: .; d_call: .; v_call: TRBV2; j_call: TRBJ1-2; cdr3_aa: CASSEESRGYTF; cdr3_nt: TGTGCCAGCAGTGAGGAATCGAGGGGCTACACCTTC
clone_size: .; d_call: .; v_call: TRBV7-2; j_call: TRBJ2-1; cdr3_aa: CASSLARGGGSEEQFF; cdr3_nt: TGTGCCAGCAGCTTAGCAAGAGGTGGGGGGAGCGAGGAGCAGTTCTTC
clone_size: once; d_call: .; v_call: TRBV11-1; j_call: TRBJ2-3; cdr3_aa: CASSLNPGRTDTQYF; cdr3_nt: TGTGCCAGCAGCTTAAATCCGGGCCGCACAGATACGCAGTATTTT
clone_size: .; d_call: .; v_call: TRBV7-8; j_call: TRBJ2-2; cdr3_aa: CASSLAVWGDTQHFF; cdr3_nt: TGTGCCAGCAGCTTAGCGGTATGGGGCGATACGCAGCATTTTTTT
clone_size: .; d_call: .; v_call: TRBV15; j_call: TRBJ1-5; cdr3_aa: CATSRERGDGNQPQHF; cdr3_nt: TGTGCCACCAGCAGAGAGCGGGGAGACGGCAATCAGCCCCAGCATTTT
clone_size: .; d_call: .; v_call: TRBV7-2; j_call: TRBJ2-3; cdr3_aa: CASSLAGGPAPEYF; cdr3_nt: TGTGCCAGCAGCTTAGCGGGAGGTCCCGCTCCAGAGTATTTT
clone_size: .; d_call: .; v_call: TRBV7-3; j_call: TRBJ1-2; cdr3_aa: CASSLTGGPDRYYF; cdr3_nt: TGTGCCAGCAGCTTAACGGGAGGTCCCGATAGGTACTATTTC
clone_size: many; d_call: .; v_call: TRBV4-2; j_call: TRBJ1-3; cdr3_aa: CASSQGLSGNTIYF; cdr3_nt: TGTGCCAGCAGCCAGGGTTTGTCTGGAAACACCATATATTTT
clone_size: few; d_call: .; v_call: TRBV7-6; j_call: TRBJ2-3; cdr3_aa: CASSAGPTDTQYF; cdr3_nt: TGTGCCAGCTCCGCCGGGCCCACAGATACGCAGTATTTT
clone_size: .; d_call: .; v_call: TRBV7-9; j_call: TRBJ2-1; cdr3_aa: CASSFGRSEGNDEQFF; cdr3_nt: TGTGCCAGCAGCTTTGGAAGAAGCGAGGGGAACGATGAGCAGTTCTTC
clone_size: .; d_call: TRBD1; v_call: TRBV5-1; j_call: TRBJ2-6; cdr3_aa: CASSLEGQVMANVLTF; cdr3_nt: TGCGCCAGCAGCTTGGAAGGACAGGTCATGGCCAACGTCCTGACTTTC
clone_size: .; d_call: TRBD1; v_call: TRBV7-8; j_call: TRBJ2-1; cdr3_aa: CASSSPGQLTLKQFF; cdr3_nt: TGTGCCAGCAGCTCGCCGGGACAGTTAACACTGAAGCAGTTCTTC
clone_size: many; d_call: TRBD1; v_call: TRBV7-3; j_call: TRBJ1-5; cdr3_aa: CASQRGRGNQPQHF; cdr3_nt: TGTGCCAGCCAGAGGGGCAGGGGGAATCAGCCCCAGCATTTT
clone_size: .; d_call: TRBD1; v_call: TRBV9; j_call: TRBJ1-6; cdr3_aa: CASSARDRSYEQF; cdr3_nt: TGTGCCAGCAGCGCCCGGGACAGGTCCTACGAGCAGTTT
clone_size: .; d_call: TRBD2; v_call: TRBV5-6; j_call: TRBJ2-7; cdr3_aa: CASSLGEGEQYF; cdr3_nt: TGTGCCAGCAGCTTGGGGGAGGGCGAGCAGTACTTC
clone_size: .; d_call: TRBD2; v_call: TRBV12-5; j_call: TRBJ2-3; cdr3_aa: CASASAGGPDTQYF; cdr3_nt: TGTGCCAGTGCCTCAGCGGGAGGTCCCGATACGCAGTATTTT
clone_size: .; d_call: .; v_call: TRBV7-8; j_call: TRBJ2-7; cdr3_aa: CASSFGPGRYALYF; cdr3_nt: TGTGCCAGCAGCTTTGGTCCAGGGCGGTACGCGCTGTACTTC
clone_size: many; d_call: TRBD1; v_call: TRBV29-1; j_call: TRBJ1-1; cdr3_aa: CSVPRQGLNTEAFF; cdr3_nt: TGCAGCGTCCCTAGACAGGGGCTAAACACTGAAGCTTTCTTT
clone_size: .; d_call: .; v_call: TRBV7-3; j_call: TRBJ2-7; cdr3_aa: CASSRQGGYEQYF; cdr3_nt: TGTGCCAGCTCAAGACAGGGAGGCTACGAGCAGTACTTC
clone_size: .; d_call: .; v_call: TRBV7-9; j_call: TRBJ1-5; cdr3_aa: CASSDSDSQQLGQF; cdr3_nt: TGTGCCAGCAGTGACTCAGATAGCCAGCAGCTTGGCCAATTT
clone_size: .; d_call: .; v_call: TRBV12-3/TRBV12-4; j_call: TRBJ2-7; cdr3_aa: CASSSLGVSYEQYF; cdr3_nt: TGTGCCAGCAGTTCGTTGGGGGTCTCCTACGAGCAGTACTTC
clone_size: once; d_call: .; v_call: TRBV5-4; j_call: TRBJ1-6; cdr3_aa: CASSLTNFNSPLHF; cdr3_nt: TGTGCCAGCAGCCTTACTAACTTTAATTCACCCCTCCACTTT
clone_size: .; d_call: .; v_call: TRBV29-1; j_call: TRBJ2-3; cdr3_aa: CSVGPDADTQYF; cdr3_nt: TGCAGCGTTGGTCCAGACGCAGATACGCAGTATTTT
clone_size: .; d_call: .; v_call: TRBV12-3/TRBV12-4; j_call: TRBJ2-3; cdr3_aa: CASSLGGGHGTDDF; cdr3_nt: TGTGCCAGCAGCCTGGGGGGCGGACACGGTACGGATGATTTT
clone_size: .; d_call: .; v_call: TRBV2; j_call: TRBJ2-6; cdr3_aa: CASSLGGTYTQNFLTF; cdr3_nt: TGTGCCAGCAGCTTAGGGGGTACCTACACGCAGAATTTCCTCACTTTC
clone_size: .; d_call: .; v_call: TRBV11-3; j_call: TRBJ2-1; cdr3_aa: CASSVDGTYNEQFF; cdr3_nt: TGTGCCAGCAGCGTAGATGGGACCTACAATGAGCAGTTCTTC
clone_size: .; d_call: .; v_call: TRBV9; j_call: TRBJ2-3; cdr3_aa: CASSHEGQGYGYNF; cdr3_nt: TGTGCCAGCAGCCACGAGGGACAAGGATATGGCTACAATTTT
clone_size: .; d_call: .; v_call: TRBV7-8; j_call: TRBJ1-6; cdr3_aa: CASSLGEGAYKQPLHF; cdr3_nt: TGTGCCAGCAGCTTGGGGGAGGGCGCCTATAAGCAGCCCCTCCACTTT
clone_size: many; d_call: TRBD1; v_call: TRBV7-9; j_call: TRBJ2-1; cdr3_aa: CASSSTGDFHNEQFF; cdr3_nt: TGTGCCAGCAGCTCGACAGGGGATTTCCACAATGAGCAGTTCTTC
clone_size: many; d_call: .; v_call: TRBV4-1; j_call: TRBJ1-2; cdr3_aa: CASSPGLSGDRVNYGYTF; cdr3_nt: TGCGCCAGCAGCCCCGGCCTAAGCGGGGACCGGGTTAACTATGGCTACACCTTC
clone_size: few; d_call: TRBD2; v_call: TRBV7-8; j_call: TRBJ2-5; cdr3_aa: CATSLAGDPETQYF; cdr3_nt: TGTGCCACCAGCTTAGCGGGCGATCCCGAGACCCAGTATTTC
clone_size: .; d_call: .; v_call: TRBV9; j_call: TRBJ1-2; cdr3_aa: CASSVGSDRRYIF; cdr3_nt: TGTGCCAGCAGCGTAGGGTCAGATAGGCGCTACATTTTC
clone_size: once; d_call: .; v_call: TRBV9; j_call: TRBJ2-3; cdr3_aa: CASSEEVGTTEAF; cdr3_nt: TGTGCCAGCAGCGAGGAGGTGGGGACCACTGAAGCTTTT
clone_size: .; d_call: TRBD1; v_call: TRBV7-9; j_call: TRBJ2-5; cdr3_aa: CASRATGVRETQYF; cdr3_nt: TGTGCCAGCAGGGCGACAGGGGTGCGGGAGACCCAGTACTTC
clone_size: once; d_call: TRBD1; v_call: TRBV5-6; j_call: TRBJ2-3; cdr3_aa: CASSLSGTGTNTQYF; cdr3_nt: TGTGCCAGCAGCTTGTCTGGGACAGGGACAAATACGCAGTATTTT
clone_size: .; d_call: .; v_call: TRBV5-4; j_call: TRBJ1-4; cdr3_aa: CASSLGREQWEKLFF; cdr3_nt: TGTGCCAGCAGCTTGGGTAGGGAACAATGGGAAAAACTGTTTTTT
clone_size: few; d_call: .; v_call: TRBV2; j_call: TRBJ1-5; cdr3_aa: CASREGYSNQPQHF; cdr3_nt: TGTGCCAGCAGGGAGGGGTATAGCAATCAGCCCCAGCATTTT
clone_size: .; d_call: TRBD1; v_call: TRBV20-1; j_call: TRBJ1-1; cdr3_aa: CSARDGDRGNTEAFF; cdr3_nt: TGCAGTGCTAGAGACGGGGACAGGGGGAACACTGAAGCTTTCTTT
clone_size: few; d_call: TRBD2; v_call: TRBV10-3; j_call: TRBJ2-1; cdr3_aa: CAISDSTSGGADEQFF; cdr3_nt: TGTGCCATCAGTGATAGCACTAGCGGGGGGGCCGATGAGCAGTTCTTC
clone_size: .; d_call: .; v_call: TRBV29-1; j_call: TRBJ2-3; cdr3_aa: CSFGAAPDTQYF; cdr3_nt: TGCAGCTTTGGGGCAGCCCCCGATACGCAGTATTTT